Below, 31 T cell receptor beta chains from the same sample are listed, as sequenced in a study of CD8 T cells in acute hepatitis C reinfection. Time point described: naive CD8 control sorted from an acute-time-point sample. Repertoires were generated with immunoSEQ multiplex PCR, while TCRdb's copy carries only in-frame clones and drops some. The sample lists some 38,000 clones, about 87% occurring once. What was sequenced was naive CD8+ T cells from PBMCs. These receptors all come from a man under 40 with chronic hepatitis C.

The gene calls are TRBV27 and TRBJ2-3; D remains ambiguous. V shed 5 bases and J shed 1 base, with 10 bases lying between them. Germline values: CDR1 MNHEY, CDR2 SMNVEV (reference sequence). There are 14 residues in the CDR3. CDR3 sequence reads: CASSLRLGTDTQYF. The CDR3, as DNA: TGTGCCAGCAGTCTTAGACTGGGCACAGATACGCAGTATTTT.

The chain employs TRBV9 and TRBJ1-2; 9 positions match TRBD1. The CDR3 loop spans 17 amino acids. CDR1 SGDLS and CDR2 YYNGEE come from the germline V gene. With V trimmed by 4 bases and J by 5 bases, 15 bases remained unmatched. CDR3 sequence reads: CASSHPPPGQGHYGYTF. CDR3 bases: TGTGCCAGCAGCCACCCCCCTCCGGGACAGGGCCATTATGGCTACACCTTC.

Of note for this clone: One end of the junction is discordant with germline, which a read error may explain. V is TRBV7-9 and J is TRBJ1-2; possibly TRBD1 for D (5 bases). Germline V gene lookup returns CDR1 SEHNR and CDR2 FQNEAQ (reference sequence). CDR3 length: 14 residues. The CDR3 here is CTSSFDSLLDGYTF. The CDR3 DNA is TGTACCAGCAGCTTTGACAGTCTGCTCGATGGCTACACCTTC.

The chain has TRBV12-5 and TRBJ2-7; D perhaps matches TRBD1 (5 bases). Germline values: CDR1 LGHNT, CDR2 FRNRAP. The CDR3 is 14 residues long. Deletions cut 1 base from V and 2 bases from J, with 9 bases between. CDR3 sequence reads: CASGLEDTAYEQYF. The CDR3 DNA follows: TGTGCTAGTGGTTTGGAGGACACCGCCTACGAGCAGTACTTC. Full variable domain (outside the CDR3, taken from reference TRBV12-5 and TRBJ2-7): DARVTQTPRHKVTEMGQEVTMRCQPILGHNTVFWYRQTMMQGLELLAYFRNRAPLDDSGMPKDRFSAEMPDATLATLKIQPSEPRDSAVYFCASGLEDTAYEQYFGPGTRLTVT.

The J gene is TRBJ2-1, the V gene TRBV30; D ambiguous. The CDR3 spans 10 residues. Germline CDR1 reads GTSNPN; CDR2 reads SVGIG (reference sequence). The V end lost 2 bases, the J end lost 8 bases, and 4 bases lay between the germline ends. CDR3 bases: TGTGCCTGGAGTATCCATGAGCAGTTCTTC. Its protein product is CAWSIHEQFF.

V gene TRBV14 combines with J gene TRBJ2-7; TRBD2 aligns across 7 bases. CDR1 SGHDN and CDR2 FVKESK come from the germline V gene. V dropped 1 base and J dropped 3; count of bases not matched to a gene: 3. This CDR3 spans 14 amino acids. CDR3 nucleotide sequence: TGTGCCAGCAGCCAAGTGAGCGGGAACTACGAGCAGTACTTC. Translation gives CASSQVSGNYEQYF.

The chain uses TRBV5-1 and TRBJ2-3, with TRBD2 identical over 12 bases. The J segment lost 5 bases and the V segment lost 0 bases, leaving 7 bases of the junction unmatched. CDR1 and CDR2 from the germline V gene are SGHRS and YFSETQ. The CDR3 totals 17 residues. CDR3 sequence (DNA): TGCGCCAGCAGCTTGGCCCTAGCGGGGGGGCCTATAGATACGCAGTATTTT. It is translated as CASSLALAGGPIDTQYF. The full variable domain, its missing parts supplied by reference TRBV5-1 and TRBJ2-3, is KAGVTQTPRYLIKTRGQQVTLSCSPISGHRSVSWYQQTPGQGLQFLFEYFSETQRNKGNFPGRFSGRQFSNSRSEMNVSTLELGDSALYLCASSLALAGGPIDTQYFGPGTRLTVL.

The chain recombines TRBV6-1 with TRBJ1-5, with D perhaps TRBD1 (5 bases). Trimming shortened V by 7 bases and J by 3 bases, and 13 bases separated the two germline ends. Germline V gene data show CDR1 as MNHNS and CDR2 as SASEGT. The CDR3 extends over 14 amino acids. The CDR3 nucleotides are TGTGCCAGCAAGGCAGGGCCGTACAATCAGCCCCAGCATTTT. Translated: CASKAGPYNQPQHF.

The chain is built from TRBV30 and TRBJ2-2; D is undetermined. Germline-derived CDR1 and CDR2 are GTSNPN and SVGIG (reference sequence). The CDR3 has 15 residues. V was shortened by 0 bases and J by 4 bases, with 12 bases between the two germline ends. CDR3 coding DNA: TGTGCCTGGAGTGTAGGTCATCGTAGCACCGGGGAGCTGTTTTTT. Translation: CAWSVGHRSTGELFF.

The chain has TRBV2 and TRBJ2-7; D possibly matches TRBD1 or TRBD2 (6 bases each). This CDR3 has 15 residues. V was shortened by 9 bases and J by 2 bases, with 20 bases between the two germline ends. Germline-derived CDR1 and CDR2 are SNHLY and FYNNEI. The CDR3 sequence is CASCRARDTAYEQYF. The CDR3 DNA is TGTGCCAGTTGTCGGGCGCGGGACACAGCCTACGAGCAGTACTTC.

Of note for this clone: The same CDR3 arises from other DNA sequences in this sample as well. V and J are TRBV27 and TRBJ1-1, with D tentatively TRBD1 (5 bases). The V end lost 0 bases, the J end lost 4 bases, and 12 bases lay between the germline ends. The germline CDR1 and CDR2 sequences are MNHEY and SMNVEV (reference sequence). The CDR3 is made up of 15 amino acids. As DNA, the CDR3 is TGTGCCAGCAGTTTATCGAGGCGGGGGTCCACTGAAGCTTTCTTT. Protein sequence: CASSLSRRGSTEAFF.

The chain uses TRBV18 and TRBJ2-4; unclear D gene. Germline CDR1 is KGHSH and CDR2 is LQKENI. The CDR3 covers 13 residues. Trimming took off 2 bases at V and 5 bases at J, with 7 bases between the two ends. The CDR3 coding sequence is TGTGCCAGCTCACCAGATACGGAAAACATTCAGTACTTC. It is translated as CASSPDTENIQYF.

The chain recombines TRBV27 with TRBJ2-7; 7 bases are a match to TRBD1. Trimming at V came to 5 bases and at J to 3 bases, leaving 7 bases not matched to a gene. Per germline, CDR1 MNHEY and CDR2 SMNVEV (reference sequence). The CDR3 has 14 amino acids. The CDR3 DNA sequence: TGTGCCAGCAGTACCGGACAGGCCATCTACGAGCAGTACTTC. It specifies CASSTGQAIYEQYF.

The CDR3 loop is CAWSVGTGAYEQYF. The CDR3 nucleotides are TGTGCCTGGAGTGTGGGGACCGGAGCCTACGAGCAGTACTTC. This chain links TRBV30 with TRBJ2-7, with D perhaps being TRBD1 or TRBD2 (5 bases each). Germline loops: CDR1 GTSNPN, CDR2 SVGIG (reference sequence). The CDR3 is 14 amino acids. Trimming removed 0 bases at V and 2 bases at J, with 11 bases between.

The V and J genes are TRBV4-1 and TRBJ1-1; D not resolved. Germline V lookup: CDR1 MGHRA, CDR2 YSYEKL. V lost 5 bases to trimming and J lost 3 bases, with 10 bases between them. This CDR3 spans 13 amino acids. The CDR3 DNA reads as TGCGCCAGCAGCTTAGACATTGACACTGAAGCTTTCTTT. Encoded protein: CASSLDIDTEAFF.

This chain connects TRBV4-1 to TRBJ1-5; D is unresolved. Trimming removed 0 bases at V and 10 bases at J, with 13 bases between. Germline V lookup: CDR1 MGHRA, CDR2 YSYEKL. This CDR3 region has 14 residues. The CDR3 nucleotides are TGCGCCAGCAGCCAAGATCCCGCCCCGGAACCCCAGCATTTT. Residues: CASSQDPAPEPQHF.

This rearrangement joins TRBV4-1 to TRBJ2-7; D not certain. Germline assignment: CDR1 MGHRA and CDR2 YSYEKL. CDR3 length: 13 residues. The V end lost 2 bases, the J end lost 0 bases, and 5 bases lay between the germline ends. The CDR3 region is CASSQTVSYEQYF. DNA for the CDR3: TGCGCCAGCAGCCAAACGGTCTCCTACGAGCAGTACTTC.

This chain connects TRBV30 to TRBJ2-1; D call uncertain. With 3 bases removed from V and 2 bases from J, the gap between germline ends came to 14 bases. The CDR3 contains 15 residues. Germline assignment: CDR1 GTSNPN and CDR2 SVGIG (reference sequence). The CDR3 nucleotides read TGTGCCTGGAGCGCCCCCGACCAAACCTACAATGAGCAGTTCTTC. This sequence encodes CAWSAPDQTYNEQFF. Complete variable domain (other parts from reference TRBV30 and TRBJ2-1): SQTIHQWPATLVQPVGSPLSLECTVEGTSNPNLYWYRQAAGRGLQLLFYSVGIGQISSEVPQNLSASRPQDRQFILSSKKLLLSDSGFYLCAWSAPDQTYNEQFFGPGTRLTVL.

This chain links TRBV5-6 with TRBJ1-1; D is uncertain. The CDR3 contains 14 residues. Trimming removed 0 bases at V and 6 bases at J, with 12 bases between. CDR1 is SGHDT, CDR2 YYEEEE, per germline. CDR3 in DNA: TGTGCCAGCAGCTTGGGGCCGCCCTGGGCTGAAGCTTTCTTT. This translates into CASSLGPPWAEAFF. The entire variable domain, with the rest obtained from reference TRBV5-6 and TRBJ1-1, is as follows: DAGVTQSPTHLIKTRGQQVTLRCSPKSGHDTVSWYQQALGQGPQFIFQYYEEEERQRGNFPDRFSGHQFPNYSSELNVNALLLGDSALYLCASSLGPPWAEAFFGQGTRLTVV.

The V call is TRBV5-1, the J call TRBJ2-3, with TRBD2 matching 8 bases. CDR1 is SGHRS, CDR2 YFSETQ, per germline. This CDR3 has 15 amino acids. Trimming at V came to 2 bases and at J to 5 bases, leaving 7 bases not matched to a gene. CDR3 DNA: TGCGCCAGCAGCTTCCCGGGGGGGCAGGGAGATACGCAGTATTTT. Amino acid sequence: CASSFPGGQGDTQYF.

The chain's CDR3 is CASGLVSRQGYTF. CDR3 sequence (DNA): TGTGCTAGTGGTTTGGTATCCCGACAGGGCTACACCTTC. This sequence joins TRBV12-5 and TRBJ1-2; D perhaps matches TRBD1 (5 bases). CDR1 is LGHNT and CDR2 is FRNRAP in the germline V gene. This CDR3 contains 13 residues. V gave up 0 bases and J gave up 8 bases, with 10 bases separating them.

V is TRBV29-1 and J is TRBJ2-7, with unresolved D. This CDR3 comprises 11 residues. Germline CDR1 and CDR2: SQVTM and ANQGSEA. The V gene lost 1 base and the J gene lost 4 bases, with 5 bases spanning the gap. This CDR3 is CSVEGAYEQYF. DNA for the CDR3: TGCAGCGTTGAAGGCGCGTACGAGCAGTACTTC.

The chain is built from TRBV27 and TRBJ1-1; a possible D gene is TRBD1 (5 bases). Looked up from germline, CDR1 is MNHEY and CDR2 is SMNVEV (reference sequence). V lost 0 bases and J 11 bases, leaving 13 bases between the germline ends. There are 13 residues in the CDR3. For the CDR3, the DNA is TGTGCCAGCAGTTTATCGGGGGGGGTAAGGGCTTTCTTT. Protein sequence: CASSLSGGVRAFF.

For the CDR3, the DNA is TGTGCCAGCAGTGAAGCGCTGGGCCCATCCTACGAGCAGTACTTC. Translated: CASSEALGPSYEQYF. The V and J genes are TRBV2 and TRBJ2-7; D remains unclear. There are 15 residues in the CDR3. Germline CDR1 is SNHLY and CDR2 is FYNNEI. Trimming left V 0 bases short and J 1 base short, with 10 bases between.

V is TRBV27 and J is TRBJ2-1; D is ambiguous. Trimming removed 5 bases from V and 4 bases from J, with 9 bases in between. CDR3 length equals 13 residues. In germline, CDR1 is MNHEY, CDR2 SMNVEV (reference sequence). CDR3 in amino acids: CASSPDGYNEQFF. The CDR3 DNA reads TGTGCCAGCAGTCCCGACGGTTACAATGAGCAGTTCTTC.

This chain connects TRBV7-9 to TRBJ2-3; TRBD1 agrees at 7 bases. The trim removed 5 bases at V and 3 bases at J, leaving 8 bases unmatched. This CDR3 is built from 15 residues. Germline V gives CDR1 SEHNR, CDR2 FQNEAQ (reference sequence). The CDR3 DNA is TGTGCCAGCAGCCGCGAGGGGGCTTGGACAGATACGCAGTATTTT. This encodes CASSREGAWTDTQYF.

This rearrangement joins TRBV2 to TRBJ2-7; possibly TRBD1 or TRBD2 for D (5 bases each). Germline V gives CDR1 SNHLY, CDR2 FYNNEI. Deletions cut 6 bases from V and 2 bases from J, with 17 bases between. This CDR3 is built from 15 residues. Here the CDR3 reads CASRSGTDRTYEQYF. Written as DNA, the CDR3 is TGTGCCAGCAGGTCCGGGACGGATCGTACCTACGAGCAGTACTTC.

The V gene is TRBV29-1, the J gene TRBJ1-1; D uncertain. The CDR3 contains 11 residues. Trimming pared 8 bases from V and 1 base from J, leaving 8 bases between. Per the germline V gene, CDR1 is SQVTM and CDR2 is ANQGSEA. This chain's CDR3 is CSLTRNTEAFF. The CDR3 coding sequence is TGCAGCCTGACCCGGAACACTGAAGCTTTCTTT.

Only one count was recorded for this clone. The J gene is TRBJ1-2, the V gene TRBV9, with 7 positions matching TRBD1. Trimming removed 4 bases from V and 0 bases from J; junction bases left unmatched: 6. The CDR3 loop spans 15 amino acids. The germline gives CDR1 SGDLS, CDR2 YYNGEE. The CDR3 region has the DNA TGTGCCAGCAGCCCTCGGACAGGATCTAACTATGGCTACACCTTC. Amino acids: CASSPRTGSNYGYTF.

The genes are TRBV19 and TRBJ1-2, with TRBD1 matching 9 bases. V lost 3 bases and J lost 7; bases outside the gene matches: 9. Germline loops: CDR1 LNHDA, CDR2 SQIVND (reference sequence). This CDR3 has 15 amino acids. CDR3: CASSIPSGTGSGYTF. CDR3 DNA: TGTGCCAGTAGTATCCCCTCCGGGACAGGGAGTGGCTACACCTTC.

The V and J genes are TRBV2 and TRBJ2-7; a possible D gene is TRBD2 (6 bases). CDR3 length equals 11 residues. Trimming removed 7 bases at V and 4 bases at J, with 8 bases between. Germline V lookup: CDR1 SNHLY, CDR2 FYNNEI. The CDR3 loop reads CASKGRYEQYF. CDR3 in DNA: TGTGCCAGCAAAGGGAGGTACGAGCAGTACTTC.